These 25 T cell receptor beta chains were sequenced from one sample in a study of cytomegalovirus exposure and HLA in healthy donors. Both 60 Vbeta primers and 13 Jbeta primers went into the PCR. Profiled with immunoSEQ multiplex PCR; TCRdb holds only in-frame clones, not every one. Among 130,000 or so clones listed, 65% to 80% were seen once. Sequenced input: PBMCs. The receptors here all came from a man between 18 and 29 years old in good health and CMV-seropositive.

V is TRBV4-2 and J is TRBJ2-7; 11 nucleotides agree with TRBD2. J was trimmed by 2 bases and V by 0 bases; bases with no gene match: 0. The CDR3 extends over 15 amino acids. Germline CDR1 reads LGHNA; CDR2 reads YNFKEQ. This CDR3 reads CASSQDSGGAYEQYF. The CDR3 nucleotides read TGTGCCAGCAGCCAAGATAGCGGGGGGGCCTACGAGCAGTACTTC.

The rearrangement links TRBV27 to TRBJ2-1, with TRBD2 identical over 14 bases. V lost 6 bases and J lost 0; bases outside the gene matches: 16. Germline V gives CDR1 MNHEY, CDR2 SMNVEV (reference sequence). This CDR3 has 21 residues. Written as DNA, the CDR3 is TGTGCCAGCAGGCCCTATGGCCGACTAGCGGGAGGGCGGTCCTCCTACAATGAGCAGTTCTTC. It is translated as CASRPYGRLAGGRSSYNEQFF.

The chain has TRBV25-1 and TRBJ1-1, with D possibly TRBD1 on 5 matching bases. The CDR3 has 16 residues. The V end lost 4 bases, the J end lost 4 bases, and 19 bases lay between the germline ends. Germline values: CDR1 MGHDK, CDR2 SYGVNS. CDR3 residues: CASSGDRPPGGTEAFF. CDR3 nucleotides: TGTGCCAGCAGTGGGGACCGACCCCCCGGGGGCACTGAAGCTTTCTTT. Using reference TRBV25-1 and TRBJ1-1 for the parts outside the CDR3, the full variable domain is EADIYQTPRYLVIGTGKKITLECSQTMGHDKMYWYQQDPGMELHLIHYSYGVNSTEKGDLSSESTVSRIRTEHFPLTLESARPSHTSQYLCASSGDRPPGGTEAFFGQGTRLTVV.

A remark on this clone: One junction end disagrees with the germline gene, perhaps due to a read error. This rearrangement joins TRBV15 to TRBJ2-2; D gene unclear. The CDR3 loop spans 14 amino acids. Germline assignment: CDR1 LNHNV and CDR2 YYDKDF (reference sequence). The CDR3 nucleotides read TGTGCCACCAGCCCCCAGGCCAGCACCAGGGAGCTGTTTTTT. This sequence encodes CATSPQASTRELFF.

The CDR3 here is CASSVDGGINSPLHF. The CDR3 bases are TGTGCCAGCAGCGTAGACGGAGGGATTAATTCACCCCTCCACTTT. The chain links TRBV9 to TRBJ1-6; no reliable D call. CDR3 size: 15 residues. Germline V gives CDR1 SGDLS, CDR2 YYNGEE. V was shortened by 0 bases and J by 6 bases, with 10 bases between the two germline ends.

This clone has just a few counts. V usage is TRBV7-9 and J usage is TRBJ2-2; no clear D. The CDR3 extends over 16 amino acids. Germline CDR1 SEHNR, CDR2 FQNEAQ (reference sequence). V lost 1 base, J lost 5 bases, and 14 bases lay in between. The CDR3 sequence: CASSLERASWTGELFF. The CDR3 region has the DNA TGTGCCAGCAGCTTAGAACGCGCAAGTTGGACCGGGGAGCTGTTTTTT.

The CDR3 loop reads CSVNYLADTQYF. CDR3 DNA sequence: TGCAGCGTTAATTACTTGGCAGATACGCAGTATTTT. The chain combines TRBV29-1 with TRBJ2-3, with D uncertain. The CDR3 sequence is 12 residues long. The V and J ends lost 5 bases and 4 bases respectively, with 10 bases between them. The germline V gene has CDR1 SQVTM and CDR2 ANQGSEA.

This chain links TRBV11-2 with TRBJ2-3; 9 bases match TRBD2. J was trimmed by 3 bases and V by 0 bases; bases with no gene match: 10. Germline CDR1 reads SGHAT; CDR2 reads FQNNGV. CDR3 length: 18 amino acids. The CDR3 bases are TGTGCCAGCAGCTTAGATTTGCGGGAGGGCCTACGGACAGATACGCAGTATTTT. The encoded protein is CASSLDLREGLRTDTQYF.

This chain uses TRBV20-1 with TRBJ1-2; D gene uncertain. This CDR3 is 11 amino acids long. Trimming took off 6 bases at V and 8 bases at J, with 13 bases between the two ends. CDR1 and CDR2 (germline): DFQATT, SNEGSKA (reference sequence). CDR3 nucleotide sequence: TGCAGTGCCTTGGTCGGGGTCGGCTACACCTTC. It translates to CSALVGVGYTF.

Only one count was recorded for this clone. This chain uses TRBV9 with TRBJ2-1, with 8 bases identical to TRBD2. The germline V gene encodes CDR1 SGDLS and CDR2 YYNGEE. The CDR3 runs 15 residues. The junction had 4 bases not matched to a gene; V was cut back by 3 bases and J by 2 bases. The CDR3 loop reads CASSGAGEPYNEQFF. The CDR3 DNA is TGTGCCAGCAGCGGAGCGGGAGAACCCTACAATGAGCAGTTCTTC.

The V gene is TRBV5-1, the J gene TRBJ2-7; tentatively, D is TRBD1 (6 bases). Germline values: CDR1 SGHRS, CDR2 YFSETQ. The CDR3 covers 20 residues. Trimming removed 0 bases from V and 3 bases from J, with 28 bases in between. The CDR3 DNA sequence: TGCGCCAGCAGCTTGGCTCCACCACACCCCACTGGACAGCCTTTCTACGAGCAGTACTTC. It specifies CASSLAPPHPTGQPFYEQYF.

The chain recombines TRBV5-5 with TRBJ1-2; tentative D call: TRBD1 (5 bases). Germline V gene sequence: CDR1 SGHKS, CDR2 YYEKEE (reference sequence). The CDR3 has 13 residues. V lost 0 bases to trimming and J lost 4 bases, with 7 bases between them. CDR3 in amino acids: CASSLGQSYGYTF. CDR3 coding DNA: TGTGCCAGCAGCTTGGGACAGTCCTATGGCTACACCTTC.

The chain links TRBV5-1 to TRBJ2-1; 13 nucleotides agree with TRBD2. Germline CDR1 SGHRS, CDR2 YFSETQ. This CDR3 has 15 residues. V lost 3 bases and J lost 6; bases outside the gene matches: 3. CDR3 nucleotides: TGCGCCAGCAGCTGGACTAGCGGGAGTGGCAATGAGCAGTTCTTC. Its translation: CASSWTSGSGNEQFF.

CDR3 loop: CASEQGIKEKLFF. DNA for the CDR3: TGTGCCAGCGAACAGGGGATTAAAGAAAAACTGTTTTTT. The rearrangement joins TRBV6-1 to TRBJ1-4; 7 bases match TRBD1. The germline gives CDR1 MNHNS, CDR2 SASEGT. Trimming took 8 bases from V and 8 from J; bases not matched to a gene: 8. The CDR3 is 13 amino acids.

This chain links TRBV30 with TRBJ1-2, with D hard to call. Germline V gene data show CDR1 as GTSNPN and CDR2 as SVGIG (reference sequence). The V end lost 3 bases, the J end lost 7 bases, and 18 bases lay between the germline ends. CDR3 length: 14 residues. The CDR3 spells CAWSLGWRVRGYTF. The DNA for the CDR3 is TGTGCCTGGAGCCTTGGCTGGAGGGTCCGTGGCTACACCTTC.

The CDR3 DNA reads as TGTGCCAGCAGCTTGGCCAGGGGTAGGACCTATAATTCACCCCTCCACTTT. This sequence encodes CASSLARGRTYNSPLHF. This chain joins TRBV5-6 and TRBJ1-6; maybe TRBD1 (6 bases). V was clipped by 0 bases and J by 2 bases, with 12 bases between them. The CDR3 consists of 17 residues. Germline CDR1 reads SGHDT; CDR2 reads YYEEEE.

V gene TRBV30 combines with J gene TRBJ1-1, with D possibly TRBD1 on 6 matching bases. Germline assignment: CDR1 GTSNPN and CDR2 SVGIG (reference sequence). The V gene lost 4 bases and the J gene lost 1 base, with 13 bases spanning the gap. The CDR3 is made up of 14 amino acids. CDR3 in amino acids: CAWNPRGGNTEAFF. The DNA for the CDR3 is TGTGCCTGGAATCCCAGGGGTGGGAACACTGAAGCTTTCTTT.

The chain carries TRBV5-5 and TRBJ1-2; 8 bases map to TRBD1. CDR1 is SGHKS and CDR2 is YYEKEE in the germline V gene (reference sequence). CDR3 size: 16 residues. The J segment lost 5 bases and the V segment lost 0 bases, leaving 9 bases of the junction unmatched. The chain's CDR3 is CASSLDGTGTYYGYTF. CDR3 DNA: TGTGCCAGCAGCTTGGACGGGACAGGCACATATTATGGCTACACCTTC.

The V call is TRBV4-1, the J call TRBJ2-2; 10 bases match TRBD1. CDR3 length equals 15 residues. CDR1 and CDR2 from the germline V gene are MGHRA and YSYEKL. Trimming at V came to 5 bases and at J to 6 bases, leaving 6 bases not matched to a gene. The CDR3 loop is CASSSRDRGSGELFF. CDR3 DNA: TGCGCCAGCAGCAGCCGGGACAGGGGCTCCGGGGAGCTGTTTTTT.

The rearrangement links TRBV11-3 to TRBJ2-3, with D perhaps matching TRBD2 (6 bases). Germline CDR1 reads SGHNT; CDR2 reads YENEEA. The CDR3 is 15 amino acids. V shed 5 bases and J shed 2 bases, with 14 bases lying between them. CDR3 residues: CASSRGGGNTDTQYF. CDR3 sequence (DNA): TGTGCCAGCAGCCGGGGAGGTGGCAACACAGATACGCAGTATTTT.

The chain joins TRBV5-6 to TRBJ2-3; tentatively, D is TRBD1 (5 bases). The germline V gene has CDR1 SGHDT and CDR2 YYEEEE. This CDR3 is 15 amino acids long. Between the trimmed V and J ends, which lost 6 bases and 0 bases, there was a span of 14 bases. The CDR3 bases are TGTGCCAGCACCTCCGACAGTCCTAGCACAGATACGCAGTATTTT. Translating gives CASTSDSPSTDTQYF.

The V and J genes are TRBV30 and TRBJ2-1; TRBD2 matches 9 bases. J was trimmed by 4 bases and V by 0 bases; bases with no gene match: 1. The V gene's germline CDR1 is GTSNPN and CDR2 SVGIG (reference sequence). The CDR3 runs 14 residues. The CDR3: CAWSVRGGYNEQFF. CDR3 DNA: TGTGCCTGGAGTGTGCGGGGGGGATACAATGAGCAGTTCTTC.

The chain is built from TRBV6-1 and TRBJ1-2; weak D call: TRBD1 (5 bases). The CDR3 has 12 amino acids. In germline, CDR1 is MNHNS, CDR2 SASEGT. Trimming shortened V by 7 bases and J by 8 bases, and 14 bases separated the two germline ends. In DNA form, the CDR3 reads TGTGCCAGCATGAGGACAAGTCGAGGCTACACCTTC. This gives the protein CASMRTSRGYTF.

The rearrangement uses TRBV9 and TRBJ2-7, with 12 bases lining up with TRBD2. V dropped 0 bases and J dropped 4; count of bases not matched to a gene: 2. The CDR3 has 15 amino acids. CDR1 is SGDLS, CDR2 YYNGEE, per germline. The CDR3 DNA sequence: TGTGCCAGCAGCGTAGGAACTAGCGGGAGGTACGAGCAGTACTTC. Residues: CASSVGTSGRYEQYF.

J is TRBJ1-2 and V is TRBV6-4; possible D gene TRBD1, 5 bases. Trimming removed 2 bases from V and 7 bases from J, with 14 bases in between. This CDR3 is built from 14 residues. The germline gives CDR1 MRHNA, CDR2 SNTAGT. The CDR3 region is CASSDRGGGIGYTF. In nucleotides, the CDR3 is TGTGCCAGCAGTGACCGTGGGGGGGGAATTGGCTACACCTTC.